The clone carrying this TCR beta chain was picked up many times. The antigen is unknown. These data originate in a study of Graves' ophthalmopathy and Graves' hyperthyroidism. The wider study: Peripheral blood was gathered at first diagnosis, ahead of any treatment whatsoever. Study findings and constraints: Thyroid clonotypes that were expanded above 0.001 frequency mostly also appeared in blood. A 13-signature model separated ophthalmopathy from stable hyperthyroidism, reaching 87.88% sensitivity and less than 83% specificity cross-validated.

Germline V gives CDR1 SGHRS, CDR2 YFSETQ. This CDR3 contains 16 residues. V lost 4 bases and J 0 bases, leaving 11 bases between the germline ends. RNA transcripts were the template, and TCR beta CDR3 regions were amplified from them. Following a first-round RT-PCR that used HTBI primers, a second-round multiplex PCR was carried out. TCRdb itself ran the multiplex PCR reads through MiXCR, one entry per CDR3 protein. The data hold 200,000 to 250,000 distinct CDR3 sequences, with 25% to 30% observed a single time. The TCR sequence derives from a man in his fifties with Graves' ophthalmopathy. The sample taken for sequencing was peripheral blood. The chain is built from TRBV5-1 and TRBJ2-6; D may be TRBD1 (5 bases). The CDR3 spells CASSEQAFSGANVLTF. The CDR3 coding sequence is TGCGCCAGCAGCGAACAGGCTTTCTCTGGGGCCAACGTCCTGACTTTC.